Detailed here is one TCR beta chain. Its specificity is unknown. The entry originates in a study of T cells expressing NK-cell markers. Whole-study results and caveats: The CD3+CD56-NKG2C+ fraction of a few donors was also led by these clonotypes.

The CDR3 is 13 amino acids. Germline loops: CDR1 KGHDR, CDR2 SFDVKD. TCRdb re-called the 5' RACE reads, yielding one record per CDR3 amino acid sequence without DNA. The table gives some 600,000 distinct CDR3 sequences; the top ten clones make up approximately 4% of it. Specimen: blood T cells: a sorted CD56 or NKG2C T cell subset, CD4+ or CD8+ T cells, or bulk PBMC T cells (not recorded which). This chain joins TRBV24-1 and TRBJ2-2. The receptor was derived from a man aged 18 to 30 in good health. CDR3 sequence reads: CATSPSNTGELFF.